This TCR beta chain was identified during a study of blood T cell repertoires in COVID-19. The protocol was immunoSEQ multiplex PCR, while the TCRdb copy is restricted to in-frame clones and leaves out a portion. This sample has about 210,000 clones, with 88% found just once. Germline loops: CDR1 MNHEY, CDR2 SMNVEV (reference sequence). Trimming removed 2 bases from V and 0 bases from J; junction bases left unmatched: 8. The CDR3 has 19 amino acids. This TCR derives from a man aged 70 or older with acute or convalescent COVID-19. Sequenced: peripheral blood. V is TRBV27 and J is TRBJ2-6; 9 nucleotides agree with TRBD2. For the CDR3, the DNA is TGTGCCAGCAGTTTACGGGCTAGCGGGATAAGCTCTGGGGCCAACGTCCTGACTTTC. This sequence encodes CASSLRASGISSGANVLTF.